This TCR beta chain is drawn from a study of OX40 agonist ivuxolimab in advanced cancers. The protocol was immunoSEQ multiplex PCR, while the TCRdb copy is restricted to in-frame clones and leaves out a portion. Of 65,000 to 80,000 clones in the sample, 84% were seen once. This CDR3 has 14 amino acids. Per the germline V gene, CDR1 is MNHNS and CDR2 is SASEGT. Trimming took 9 bases from V and 6 from J, leaving 18 bases between them. The clonotype was recovered from an adult with an advanced solid tumor such as melanoma, head and neck, liver or kidney cancer. Sequenced here: CD4+ or CD8+ T cells sorted from blood, sampled in a trial of the OX40 agonist ivuxolimab. J is TRBJ1-5 and V is TRBV6-1, with D possibly matching TRBD1 (6 bases). CDR3 coding DNA: TGTGCCAGTCAGGGGACCGGGGCCGCTCAGCCCCAGCATTTT. Residues: CASQGTGAAQPQHF.